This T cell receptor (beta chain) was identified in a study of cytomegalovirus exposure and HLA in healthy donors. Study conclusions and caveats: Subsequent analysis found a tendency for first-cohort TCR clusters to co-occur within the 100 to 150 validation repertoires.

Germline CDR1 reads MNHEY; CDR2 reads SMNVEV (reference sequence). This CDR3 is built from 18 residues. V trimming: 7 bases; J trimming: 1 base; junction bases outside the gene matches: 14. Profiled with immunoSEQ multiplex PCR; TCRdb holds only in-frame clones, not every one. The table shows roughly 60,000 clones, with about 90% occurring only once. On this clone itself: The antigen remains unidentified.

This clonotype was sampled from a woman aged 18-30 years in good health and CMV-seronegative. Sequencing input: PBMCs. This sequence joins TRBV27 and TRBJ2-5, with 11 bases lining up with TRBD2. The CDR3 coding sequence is TGTGCCAGCATGGCCGTGACTAGCGGGATGTCTGTCCAAGAGACCCAGTACTTC. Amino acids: CASMAVTSGMSVQETQYF.